Listed here are 31 T cell receptor beta chains from one sample, sequenced in a study of cytomegalovirus exposure and HLA in healthy donors. The primer mix had 60 Vbeta and 13 Jbeta primers. Using immunoSEQ multiplex PCR, the repertoire was profiled, and TCRdb retains in-frame clones only, with some absent. Of some 160,000 clones in the sample, 70% to 80% are singletons; the top ten hold roughly 0.76%. Sequencing was performed on PBMCs. The receptors originated from a woman aged 40-49 years in good health and CMV-seronegative.

V usage is TRBV10-3 and J usage is TRBJ2-1, with D perhaps TRBD2 (7 bases). V dropped 0 bases and J dropped 3 bases, with 12 bases sitting between them. Germline V lookup: CDR1 ENHRY, CDR2 SYGVKD. This CDR3 is built from 16 residues. This CDR3 reads CAISESWEGGYNEQFF. For the CDR3, the DNA is TGTGCCATCAGTGAGTCGTGGGAGGGGGGCTACAATGAGCAGTTCTTC.

This clone turned up a few times. The chain links TRBV30 to TRBJ2-2; 8 nucleotides line up with TRBD1. CDR1 and CDR2 (germline): GTSNPN, SVGIG (reference sequence). Trimming took 5 bases from V and 5 from J; bases not matched to a gene: 7. CDR3 size: 14 residues. CDR3 amino acids: CAWGETGVTGELFF. CDR3 DNA sequence: TGTGCCTGGGGGGAGACAGGGGTGACCGGGGAGCTGTTTTTT.

V gene TRBV30 combines with J gene TRBJ2-3, with D possibly matching TRBD2 (6 bases). The CDR3 length is 16 residues. Germline assignment: CDR1 GTSNPN and CDR2 SVGIG (reference sequence). V dropped 4 bases and J dropped 5 bases, with 22 bases sitting between them. The CDR3 protein is CAWTTEASRRGDTQYF. The CDR3 nucleotides are TGTGCCTGGACTACCGAGGCCTCTCGGCGGGGAGATACGCAGTATTTT. Variable domain in full (rest from reference TRBV30 and TRBJ2-3): SQTIHQWPATLVQPVGSPLSLECTVEGTSNPNLYWYRQAAGRGLQLLFYSVGIGQISSEVPQNLSASRPQDRQFILSSKKLLLSDSGFYLCAWTTEASRRGDTQYFGPGTRLTVL.

The chain carries TRBV4-2 and TRBJ2-5, with 13 nucleotides matching TRBD2. J gave up 2 bases and V 4 bases, and 4 bases lay outside the gene matches. CDR1 LGHNA and CDR2 YNFKEQ come from the germline V gene. CDR3 size: 16 residues. The CDR3 reads CASSRPGLAGQETQYF. The CDR3 DNA reads as TGTGCCAGCAGCCGACCGGGACTAGCGGGACAAGAGACCCAGTACTTC.

This clone turned up a few times. The chain is built from TRBV7-2 and TRBJ1-4; D is unclear. Germline-derived CDR1 and CDR2 are SGHTA and FQGNSA. Trimming removed 1 base from V and 8 bases from J, with 11 bases in between. The CDR3 consists of 14 residues. CDR3 sequence: CASSLGRVEEKLFF. CDR3 bases: TGTGCCAGCAGCTTAGGACGGGTGGAAGAAAAACTGTTTTTT.

J is TRBJ2-5 and V is TRBV13; 12 bases are a match to TRBD2. Losses at the gene ends were 5 bases for V and 5 bases for J; bases not matched to a gene: 6. Germline V lookup: CDR1 PRHDT, CDR2 FYEKMQ (reference sequence). The CDR3 runs to 15 residues. Here the CDR3 reads CASSILTSGSETQYF. The CDR3 DNA reads as TGTGCCAGCAGCATCCTGACTAGCGGGAGTGAGACCCAGTACTTC.

A remark on this clone: One junction end disagrees with the germline gene, perhaps due to a read error. The chain couples TRBV25-1 to TRBJ1-2; TRBD1 matches 8 bases. Germline V gene sequence: CDR1 MGHDK, CDR2 SYGVNS. The CDR3 has 16 amino acids. This CDR3 is CASSDTGTGFLYGYPF. DNA of the CDR3: TGTGCCAGCAGTGATACCGGGACAGGCTTCCTTTATGGCTACCCCTTC.

The J gene is TRBJ1-3, the V gene TRBV9; tentative D call: TRBD1 (6 bases). Trimming cost V 3 bases and J 0 bases, with 19 bases left between them. The CDR3 runs to 18 residues. Germline V gives CDR1 SGDLS, CDR2 YYNGEE. The CDR3 DNA reads as TGTGCCAGCAGCGCTACCCTTCCGGGACAAGGCTCTGGAAACACCATATATTTT. As protein: CASSATLPGQGSGNTIYF.

The sample holds many counts of this clone. The chain combines TRBV4-1 with TRBJ2-1; D gene unclear. The length of the CDR3 is 15 residues. Trimming pared 4 bases from V and 4 bases from J, leaving 14 bases between. Germline V gene data show CDR1 as MGHRA and CDR2 as YSYEKL. The DNA of the CDR3 is TGCGCCAGCAGCCTTCCAGACTTTGGGTACAATGAGCAGTTCTTC. Its translation: CASSLPDFGYNEQFF.

This chain connects TRBV19 to TRBJ2-4; D is possibly TRBD2 (5 bases). V was pared by 9 bases and J by 2 bases, with 17 bases between. Germline V CDR1 and CDR2: LNHDA, SQIVND (reference sequence). This CDR3 has 15 residues. The CDR3: CASQEGGLPKNIQYF. CDR3 nucleotides: TGTGCCAGCCAAGAGGGTGGCCTCCCCAAAAACATTCAGTACTTC.

The rearrangement joins TRBV5-6 to TRBJ1-5; weak D call: TRBD1 (6 bases). CDR3 length: 16 residues. The germline gives CDR1 SGHDT, CDR2 YYEEEE. V shed 2 bases and J shed 3 bases, with 15 bases lying between them. The CDR3 sequence: CASSLSRQGNNQPQHF. CDR3 sequence (DNA): TGTGCCAGCAGCTTATCGCGGCAGGGGAACAATCAGCCCCAGCATTTT.

The rearrangement links TRBV28 to TRBJ1-4; 7 bases agree with TRBD1. The junction had 10 bases not matched to a gene; V was cut back by 2 bases and J by 4 bases. The CDR3 runs to 17 residues. From germline, CDR1 is MDHEN and CDR2 SYDVKM. The CDR3 loop reads CASSLGEPGQNNEKLFF. The CDR3, as DNA: TGTGCCAGCAGTTTAGGGGAACCGGGACAGAATAATGAAAAACTGTTTTTT.

This clone was seen a few times. The J gene is TRBJ1-2, the V gene TRBV5-6; 10 bases align to TRBD1. This CDR3 comprises 16 residues. CDR1 and CDR2 (germline): SGHDT, YYEEEE. The J segment lost 2 bases and the V segment lost 4 bases, leaving 8 bases of the junction unmatched. The chain's CDR3 is CASSPGTGQGNYGYTF. The CDR3 region has the DNA TGTGCCAGCAGCCCCGGAACGGGACAGGGGAACTATGGCTACACCTTC. The full variable domain, its missing parts supplied by reference TRBV5-6 and TRBJ1-2, is DAGVTQSPTHLIKTRGQQVTLRCSPKSGHDTVSWYQQALGQGPQFIFQYYEEEERQRGNFPDRFSGHQFPNYSSELNVNALLLGDSALYLCASSPGTGQGNYGYTFGSGTRLTVV.

This clone was observed a single time. CDR3 residues: CSVHTGTGWGTEAFF. DNA of the CDR3: TGCAGCGTTCATACCGGGACAGGGTGGGGGACTGAAGCTTTCTTT. The chain carries TRBV29-1 and TRBJ1-1; 9 nucleotides match TRBD1. Trimming took 5 bases from V and 5 from J; bases not matched to a gene: 12. Germline CDR1 reads SQVTM; CDR2 reads ANQGSEA. CDR3 size: 15 residues.

The V call is TRBV7-2, the J call TRBJ2-3, with 9 bases identical to TRBD2. CDR3 length: 17 amino acids. The V and J ends lost 4 bases and 3 bases, in that order; junction bases with no gene match: 11. The germline V gene encodes CDR1 SGHTA and CDR2 FQGNSA. The CDR3: CASSSEVLAGPTDTQYF. Here the CDR3 DNA reads TGTGCCAGCAGCTCAGAGGTCCTAGCGGGACCAACAGATACGCAGTATTTT.

This clone came up once. This chain links TRBV9 with TRBJ2-7; 11 bases align to TRBD2. J lost 3 bases, V lost 4 bases, and 3 bases had no gene match. The length of the CDR3 is 14 residues. Germline V gene sequence: CDR1 SGDLS, CDR2 YYNGEE. DNA of the CDR3: TGTGCCAGCAGCACCGGGACTAGCGGCTACGAGCAGTACTTC. Translation: CASSTGTSGYEQYF.

CDR3 bases: TGTGCCAGCAGCTTCCAGGGGGTTAACACTGAAGCTTTCTTT. Translation gives CASSFQGVNTEAFF. This chain joins TRBV5-4 and TRBJ1-1; 7 nucleotides match TRBD1. CDR3 size: 14 residues. V lost 2 bases, J lost 2 bases, and 3 bases stayed unmatched. Germline-derived CDR1 and CDR2 are SGHNT and YYREEE (reference sequence).

This clone was detected a few times. This chain uses TRBV14 with TRBJ1-1; D is unresolved. From germline, CDR1 is SGHDN and CDR2 FVKESK. The V gene lost 4 bases and the J gene lost 4 bases, with 16 bases spanning the gap. This CDR3 is built from 15 residues. CDR3 nucleotide sequence: TGTGCCAGCAGCCCCCTGGAGGGCCTGAGCACTGAAGCTTTCTTT. As protein: CASSPLEGLSTEAFF.

The J gene is TRBJ2-7, the V gene TRBV6-6, with D hard to call. The length of the CDR3 is 11 residues. The V gene's germline CDR1 is MNHNY and CDR2 SVGAGI (reference sequence). Between the trimmed V and J ends, which lost 7 bases and 6 bases, there was a span of 10 bases. CDR3 residues: CASTSEGEQYF. As DNA, the CDR3 is TGTGCCAGCACCAGCGAAGGCGAGCAGTACTTC.

This clone was seen once. The rearrangement joins TRBV5-4 to TRBJ2-5; 7 nucleotides agree with TRBD2. Germline values: CDR1 SGHNT, CDR2 YYREEE (reference sequence). The CDR3 covers 15 residues. V trimming: 4 bases; J trimming: 4 bases; junction bases outside the gene matches: 10. The chain's CDR3 is CASSPGTTPRETQYF. The CDR3, as DNA: TGTGCCAGCAGCCCCGGGACTACCCCTCGAGAGACCCAGTACTTC.

The chain joins TRBV10-3 to TRBJ1-1; D perhaps matches TRBD1 (5 bases). In germline, CDR1 is ENHRY, CDR2 SYGVKD. This CDR3 is built from 13 residues. Trimming removed 4 bases at V and 6 bases at J, with 12 bases between. CDR3 bases: TGTGCCATCAGTGGTGGACAAGTTGCTGAAGCTTTCTTT. Its translation: CAISGGQVAEAFF.

This rearrangement joins TRBV7-2 to TRBJ1-3; D is unclear. With 5 bases removed from V and 0 bases from J, the gap between germline ends came to 5 bases. Germline V lookup: CDR1 SGHTA, CDR2 FQGNSA. The CDR3 covers 13 residues. The CDR3 reads CASSTYSGNTIYF. The CDR3 DNA reads as TGTGCCAGCAGCACCTACTCTGGAAACACCATATATTTT.

V and J are TRBV10-3 and TRBJ2-5; 12 nucleotides align to TRBD2. Germline V gene lookup returns CDR1 ENHRY and CDR2 SYGVKD. Germline trimming cut 6 bases from V and 5 bases from J; bases unmatched to any gene: 10. The CDR3 totals 16 residues. CDR3 loop: CAISPLLAGGRETQYF. Written as DNA, the CDR3 is TGTGCCATCAGCCCACTCCTAGCGGGAGGGCGGGAGACCCAGTACTTC.

With regard to this clone: At the DNA level, this CDR3 is encoded by other sequences in the same sample as well. The V and J genes are TRBV5-4 and TRBJ1-2; TRBD1 agrees at 8 bases. The CDR3 totals 13 residues. Germline-derived CDR1 and CDR2 are SGHNT and YYREEE (reference sequence). The J segment lost 8 bases and the V segment lost 4 bases, leaving 7 bases of the junction unmatched. The CDR3 DNA reads TGTGCCAGCAGCCCGGACAGGGTAGGAGGCTACACCTTC. This translates into CASSPDRVGGYTF.

The V call is TRBV6-5, the J call TRBJ2-7, with 11 nucleotides matching TRBD2. V gave up 6 bases and J gave up 0 bases; unmatched junction bases: 4. The CDR3 covers 15 residues. Germline loops: CDR1 MNHEY, CDR2 SVGAGI. The CDR3 loop is CASSLGLAVSYEQYF. In nucleotides, the CDR3 is TGTGCCAGCAGCCTGGGACTAGCGGTCTCCTACGAGCAGTACTTC.

As regards this clone: At one of its ends the junction is not consistent with the germline gene, which may arise from a read error. The genes are TRBV5-1 and TRBJ2-3; D might be TRBD2 (7 bases). The germline V gene has CDR1 SGHRS and CDR2 YFSETQ. This CDR3 has 15 residues. CDR3 sequence: CASSSGGAPTNTQYF. The CDR3 DNA reads TGCGCCAGCAGCAGTGGGGGGGCACCCACAAATACGCAGTATTTT.

This clone was seen only a few times. The chain is built from TRBV27 and TRBJ2-7; 7 nucleotides match TRBD1. This CDR3 region has 13 residues. Per germline, CDR1 MNHEY and CDR2 SMNVEV (reference sequence). Germline trimming cut 8 bases from V and 1 base from J; bases unmatched to any gene: 5. The chain's CDR3 is CASARQGSYEQYF. The CDR3 DNA follows: TGTGCCAGCGCCCGACAGGGATCCTACGAGCAGTACTTC.

This chain connects TRBV2 to TRBJ2-5, with TRBD2 identical over 12 bases. With V trimmed by 5 bases and J by 0 bases, 7 bases remained unmatched. The CDR3 consists of 17 residues. CDR1 and CDR2 from the germline V gene are SNHLY and FYNNEI. This CDR3 is CASSRLAGATYQETQYF. The CDR3 nucleotides read TGTGCCAGCAGTCGACTAGCGGGAGCCACGTACCAAGAGACCCAGTACTTC.

V gene TRBV4-2 combines with J gene TRBJ2-5; 12 bases are shared with TRBD2. V shed 4 bases, J shed 0 bases, and the junction held 12 bases outside the gene matches. The CDR3 consists of 19 residues. Germline-derived CDR1 and CDR2 are LGHNA and YNFKEQ. The CDR3 loop is CASSLGRTSGTRYQETQYF. For the CDR3, the DNA is TGTGCCAGCAGCCTAGGGAGGACTAGCGGGACCCGGTACCAAGAGACCCAGTACTTC.

This clone was seen more than once but under ten times. This chain joins TRBV7-6 and TRBJ2-5; unclear D gene. This CDR3 comprises 14 residues. Germline CDR1 is SGHVS and CDR2 is FNYEAQ. V gave up 3 bases and J gave up 1 base, with 9 bases separating them. CDR3 in DNA: TGTGCCAGCAGCTTTCCCCCCCTCCAAGAGACCCAGTACTTC. This translates into CASSFPPLQETQYF.

V is TRBV9 and J is TRBJ1-2; D is uncertain. In germline, CDR1 is SGDLS, CDR2 YYNGEE. The CDR3 is 13 residues long. V dropped 4 bases and J dropped 0 bases, with 7 bases sitting between them. CDR3 nucleotides: TGTGCCAGCAGCCACGACACTAACTATGGCTACACCTTC. Protein product: CASSHDTNYGYTF.